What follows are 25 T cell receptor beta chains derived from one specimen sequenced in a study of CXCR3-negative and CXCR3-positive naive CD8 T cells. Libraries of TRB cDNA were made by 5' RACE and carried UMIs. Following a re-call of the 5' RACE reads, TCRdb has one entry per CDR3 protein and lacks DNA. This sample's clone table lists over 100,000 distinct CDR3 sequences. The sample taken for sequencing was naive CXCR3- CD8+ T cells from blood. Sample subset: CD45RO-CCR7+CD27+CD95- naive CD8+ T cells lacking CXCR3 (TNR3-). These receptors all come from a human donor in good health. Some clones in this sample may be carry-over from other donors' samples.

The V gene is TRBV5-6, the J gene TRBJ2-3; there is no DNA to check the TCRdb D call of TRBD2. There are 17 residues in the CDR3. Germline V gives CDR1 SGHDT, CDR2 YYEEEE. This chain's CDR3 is CASSLFRGGTSTDTQYF. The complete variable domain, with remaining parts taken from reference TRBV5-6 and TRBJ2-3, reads DAGVTQSPTHLIKTRGQQVTLRCSPKSGHDTVSWYQQALGQGPQFIFQYYEEEERQRGNFPDRFSGHQFPNYSSELNVNALLLGDSALYLCASSLFRGGTSTDTQYFGPGTRLTVL.

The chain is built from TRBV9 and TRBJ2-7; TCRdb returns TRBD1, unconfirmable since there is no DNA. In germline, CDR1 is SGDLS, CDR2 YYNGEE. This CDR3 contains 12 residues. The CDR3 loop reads CASNQGGREQYF.

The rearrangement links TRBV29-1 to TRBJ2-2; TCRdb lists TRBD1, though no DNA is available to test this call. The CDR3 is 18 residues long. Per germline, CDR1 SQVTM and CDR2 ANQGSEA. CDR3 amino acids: CSVEVSKEGVQNTGELFF.

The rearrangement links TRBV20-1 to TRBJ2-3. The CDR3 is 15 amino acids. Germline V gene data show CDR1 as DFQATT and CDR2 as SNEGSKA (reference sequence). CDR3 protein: CSARDVYASTDTQYF.

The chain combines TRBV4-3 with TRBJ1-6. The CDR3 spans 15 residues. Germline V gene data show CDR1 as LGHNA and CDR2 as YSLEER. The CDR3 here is CASKRTAAYNSPLHF.

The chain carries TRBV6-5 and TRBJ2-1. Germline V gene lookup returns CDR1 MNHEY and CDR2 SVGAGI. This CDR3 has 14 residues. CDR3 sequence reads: CASTTDNSYNEQFF.

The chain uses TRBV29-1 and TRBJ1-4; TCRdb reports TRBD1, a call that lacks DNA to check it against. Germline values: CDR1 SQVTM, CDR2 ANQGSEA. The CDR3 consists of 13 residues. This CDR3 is CSVQGGVREKLFF.

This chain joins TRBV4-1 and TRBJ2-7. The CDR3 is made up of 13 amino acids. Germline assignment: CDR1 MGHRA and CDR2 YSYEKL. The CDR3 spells CASSQDRTYEQYF.

The CDR3 protein is CASSPEGAGSYEQYF. The chain has TRBV9 and TRBJ2-7; TCRdb indicates TRBD2, and absent DNA this call remains unverified. This CDR3 has 15 amino acids. Germline V gene data show CDR1 as SGDLS and CDR2 as YYNGEE.

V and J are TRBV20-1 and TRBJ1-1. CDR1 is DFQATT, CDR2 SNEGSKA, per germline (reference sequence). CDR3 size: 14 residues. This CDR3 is CSAREEVKNTEAFF.

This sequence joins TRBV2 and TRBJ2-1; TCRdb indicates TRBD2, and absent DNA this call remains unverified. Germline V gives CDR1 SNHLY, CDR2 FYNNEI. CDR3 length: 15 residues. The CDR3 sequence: CASTPTGLAGHEQFF.

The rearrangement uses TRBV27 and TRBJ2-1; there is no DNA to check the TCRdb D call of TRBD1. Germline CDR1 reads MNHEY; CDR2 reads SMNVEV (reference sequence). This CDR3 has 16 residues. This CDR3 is CASSLLRPSGYNEQFF.

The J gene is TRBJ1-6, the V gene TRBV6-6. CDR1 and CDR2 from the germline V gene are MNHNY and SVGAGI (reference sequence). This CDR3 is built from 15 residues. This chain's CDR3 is CASSYSGREDSPLHF.

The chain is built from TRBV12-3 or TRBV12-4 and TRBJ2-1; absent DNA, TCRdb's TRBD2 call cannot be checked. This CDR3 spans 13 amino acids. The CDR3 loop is CASVSDYGNEQFF.

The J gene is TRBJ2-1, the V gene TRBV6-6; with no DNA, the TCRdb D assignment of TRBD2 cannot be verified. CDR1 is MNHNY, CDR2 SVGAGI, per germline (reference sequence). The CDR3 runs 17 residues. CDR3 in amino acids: CASSYSSGTRGYNEQFF.

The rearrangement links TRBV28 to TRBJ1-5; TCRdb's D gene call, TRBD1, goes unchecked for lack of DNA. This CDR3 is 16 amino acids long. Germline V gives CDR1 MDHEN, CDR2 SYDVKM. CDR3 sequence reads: CASSFPRQGSNQPQHF.

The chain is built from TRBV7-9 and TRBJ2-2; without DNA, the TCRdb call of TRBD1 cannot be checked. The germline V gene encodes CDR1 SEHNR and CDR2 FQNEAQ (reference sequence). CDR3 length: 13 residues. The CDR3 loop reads CASNQGQPGELFF.

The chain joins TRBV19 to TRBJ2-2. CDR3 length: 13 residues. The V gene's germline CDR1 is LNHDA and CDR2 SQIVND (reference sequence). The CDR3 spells CASSILGTGELFF.

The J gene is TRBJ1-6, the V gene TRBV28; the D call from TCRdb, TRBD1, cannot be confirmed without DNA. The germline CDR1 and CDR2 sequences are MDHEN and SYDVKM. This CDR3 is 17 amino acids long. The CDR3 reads CASSSRHGKGRNSPLHF.

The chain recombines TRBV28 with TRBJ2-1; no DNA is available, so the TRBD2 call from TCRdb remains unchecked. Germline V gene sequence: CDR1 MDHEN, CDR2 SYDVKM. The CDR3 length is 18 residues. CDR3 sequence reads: CASSPNVADGTRYNEQFF.

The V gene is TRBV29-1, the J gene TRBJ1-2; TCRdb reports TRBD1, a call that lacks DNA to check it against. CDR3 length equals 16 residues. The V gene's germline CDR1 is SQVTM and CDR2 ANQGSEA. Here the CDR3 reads CSVEDPYRELNYGYTF. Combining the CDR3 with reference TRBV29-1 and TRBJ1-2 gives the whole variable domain SAVISQKPSRDICQRGTSLTIQCQVDSQVTMMFWYRQQPGQSLTLIATANQGSEATYESGFVIDKFPISRPNLTFSTLTVSNMSPEDSSIYLCSVEDPYRELNYGYTFGSGTRLTVV.

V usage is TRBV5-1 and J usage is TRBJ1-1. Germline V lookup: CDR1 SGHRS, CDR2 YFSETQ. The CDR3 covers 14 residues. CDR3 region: CASSLATANTEAFF.

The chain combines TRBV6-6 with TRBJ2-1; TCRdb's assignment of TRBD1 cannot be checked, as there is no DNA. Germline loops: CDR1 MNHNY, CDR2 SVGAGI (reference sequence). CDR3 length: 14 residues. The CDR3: CASSYTGGGNEQFF.

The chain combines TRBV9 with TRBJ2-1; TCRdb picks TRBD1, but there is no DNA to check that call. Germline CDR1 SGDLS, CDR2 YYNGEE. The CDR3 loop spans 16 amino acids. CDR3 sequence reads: CASSIPWSRILHEQFF.

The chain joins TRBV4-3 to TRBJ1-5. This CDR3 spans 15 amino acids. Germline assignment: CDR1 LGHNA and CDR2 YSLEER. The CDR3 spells CASSQDWDSNQPQHF.